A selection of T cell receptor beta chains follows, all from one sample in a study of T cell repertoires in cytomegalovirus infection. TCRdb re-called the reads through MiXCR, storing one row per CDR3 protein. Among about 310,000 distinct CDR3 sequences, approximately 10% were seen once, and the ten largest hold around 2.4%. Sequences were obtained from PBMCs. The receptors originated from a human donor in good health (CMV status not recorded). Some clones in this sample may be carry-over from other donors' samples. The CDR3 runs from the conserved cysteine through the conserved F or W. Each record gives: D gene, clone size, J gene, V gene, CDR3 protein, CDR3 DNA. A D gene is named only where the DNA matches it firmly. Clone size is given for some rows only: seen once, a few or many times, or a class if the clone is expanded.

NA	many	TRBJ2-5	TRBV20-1	CSAGQIKRQYF	TGCAGTGCCGGACAGATCAAGAGACAGTACTTC
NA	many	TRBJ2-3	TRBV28	CASTRGVTQYF	TGTGCCAGCACCCGGGGAGTGACGCAGTATTTT
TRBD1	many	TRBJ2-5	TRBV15	CATSRPTGGQETQYF	TGTGCCACCAGCAGACCGACAGGGGGGCAAGAGACCCAGTACTTC
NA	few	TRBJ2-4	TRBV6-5	CASSYRSDGGAKNIQYF	TGTGCCAGCAGTTACCGTTCAGACGGCGGGGCCAAAAACATTCAGTACTTC
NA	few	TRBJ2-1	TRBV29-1	CSVVGHPSYNEQFF	TGCAGCGTTGTCGGACACCCCTCCTACAATGAGCAGTTCTTC
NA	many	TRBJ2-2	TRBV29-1	CSVGAGTSRSTGELFF	TGCAGCGTTGGTGCCGGGACAAGCCGTAGCACCGGGGAGCTGTTTTTT
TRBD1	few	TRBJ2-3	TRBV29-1	CSARQGNWGGDTQYF	TGCAGTGCCAGACAGGGGAATTGGGGAGGAGATACGCAGTATTTT
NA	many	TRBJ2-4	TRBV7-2	CASTSQGVQNIQYF	TGTGCCAGCACCTCACAGGGTGTCCAAAACATTCAGTACTTC
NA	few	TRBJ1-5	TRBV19	CASSMVPVGPNQPQHF	TGTGCCAGTAGTATGGTCCCCGTAGGGCCCAATCAGCCCCAGCATTTT
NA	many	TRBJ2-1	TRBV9	CASSVSGGNEQFF	TGTGCCAGCAGCGTATCAGGAGGCAATGAGCAGTTCTTC
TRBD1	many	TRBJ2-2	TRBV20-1	CSATQGTQTGELFF	TGCAGTGCAACACAGGGGACGCAGACCGGGGAGCTGTTTTTT
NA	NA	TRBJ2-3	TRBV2	CASTGDTDTQYF	TGTGCCAGCACCGGCGACACAGATACGCAGTATTTT
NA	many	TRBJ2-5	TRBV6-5	CASRRQGLDPGAQYF	TGTGCCAGCAGGAGGCAGGGCCTAGATCCGGGGGCCCAGTACTTC
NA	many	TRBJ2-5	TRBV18	CASSPRIALAGDLQETQYF	TGTGCCAGCTCACCACGTATAGCCCTAGCCGGAGATCTGCAAGAGACCCAGTACTTC
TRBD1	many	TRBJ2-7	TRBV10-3	CAISENRGHEQYF	TGTGCCATCAGTGAGAACAGGGGCCACGAGCAGTACTTC
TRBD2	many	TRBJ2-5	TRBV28	CASRGSGGAGETQYF	TGTGCCAGCAGGGGTAGCGGGGGGGCCGGAGAGACCCAGTACTTC
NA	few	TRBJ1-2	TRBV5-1	CASSLEHPGYGYTF	TGCGCCAGCAGCTTGGAACACCCAGGCTATGGCTACACCTTC
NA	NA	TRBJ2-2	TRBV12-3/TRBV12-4	CASRARGNTGELFF	TGTGCCAGCAGAGCCAGGGGGAACACCGGGGAGCTGTTTTTT
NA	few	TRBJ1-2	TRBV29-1	CSVVGQNYGYTF	TGCAGCGTTGTTGGACAAAACTATGGCTACACCTTC
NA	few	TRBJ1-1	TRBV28	CASSRDMWAFF	TGTGCCAGCAGCCGGGACATGTGGGCTTTCTTT
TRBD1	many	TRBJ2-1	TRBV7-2	CASSSGTATFNEQFF	TGTGCCAGCAGCTCCGGGACAGCAACTTTCAATGAGCAGTTCTTC
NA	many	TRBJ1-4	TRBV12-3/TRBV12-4	CASSSTQERREKLFF	TGTGCCAGCAGTTCCACACAGGAGAGGAGAGAAAAACTGTTTTTT
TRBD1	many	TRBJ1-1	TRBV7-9	CASSNRQGSTEAFF	TGTGCCAGCAGCAATCGACAGGGGAGCACTGAAGCTTTCTTT
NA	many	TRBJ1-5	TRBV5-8	CASSFFPAIKAQPQHF	TGTGCCAGCAGCTTTTTCCCAGCGATCAAAGCTCAGCCCCAGCATTTT
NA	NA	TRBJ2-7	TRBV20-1	CSASKAGVSYEQYF	TGCAGTGCTAGTAAGGCAGGGGTGTCCTACGAGCAGTACTTC
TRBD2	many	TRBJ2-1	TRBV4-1	CASSPLAGGANEQFF	TGCGCCAGCAGCCCACTAGCGGGGGGGGCCAATGAGCAGTTCTTC
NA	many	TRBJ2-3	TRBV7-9	CASSLDWSSTDTQYF	TGTGCCAGCAGCTTGGACTGGAGTAGCACAGATACGCAGTATTTT
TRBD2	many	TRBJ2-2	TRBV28	CASRASGGATGELFF	TGTGCCAGCAGAGCTAGCGGGGGGGCGACCGGGGAGCTGTTTTTT
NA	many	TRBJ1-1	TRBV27	CASSLTAGWGVNTEAFF	TGTGCCAGCAGTTTAACCGCAGGGTGGGGGGTGAACACTGAAGCTTTCTTT
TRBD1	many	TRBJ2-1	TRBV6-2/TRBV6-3	CASSWGQGTYNEQFF	TGTGCCAGCAGTTGGGGACAGGGGACCTACAATGAGCAGTTCTTC
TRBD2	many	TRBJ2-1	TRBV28	CASSPTSGGWNNEQFF	TGTGCCAGCAGCCCAACTAGCGGGGGGTGGAACAATGAGCAGTTCTTC
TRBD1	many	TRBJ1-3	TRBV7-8	CASSLVAGGSGNTIYF	TGTGCCAGCAGCTTAGTTGCAGGGGGCTCTGGAAACACCATATATTTT
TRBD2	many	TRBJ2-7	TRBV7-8	CASSLVGGGAHEQYF	TGTGCCAGCAGCTTAGTGGGCGGGGGGGCCCACGAGCAGTACTTC
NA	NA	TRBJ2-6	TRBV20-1	CSARTGLGANVLTF	TGCAGTGCTAGAACAGGGCTTGGGGCCAACGTCCTGACTTTC
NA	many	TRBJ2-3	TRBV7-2	CASTSRDTQYF	TGTGCCAGCACCAGTAGGGATACGCAGTATTTT
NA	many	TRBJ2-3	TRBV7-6	CASSRKRIHTQYF	TGTGCCAGCAGCCGTAAGCGTATCCATACGCAGTATTTT
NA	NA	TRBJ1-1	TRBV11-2	CASSLGFGLNTEAFF	TGTGCCAGCAGCTTAGGGTTCGGCCTGAACACTGAAGCTTTCTTT
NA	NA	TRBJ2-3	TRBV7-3	CASSLVPRTAAPDTQYF	TGTGCCAGCAGCTTGGTCCCAAGGACTGCTGCCCCAGATACGCAGTATTTT